The next 27 T cell receptor beta chains were all read from a single sample in a study of shared clonotypes between healthy human individuals. Generated by immunoSEQ multiplex PCR, the TCRdb table keeps only in-frame clones and is missing some. The sample has 2,500,000 or so clones, approximately 94% seen once. Material for sequencing was naive CD4+ T cells sorted from blood. Subset meaning: CD45RA+ positively selected. All receptors derive from a man younger than 30 in good health.

This chain links TRBV10-2 with TRBJ2-7; 7 bases agree with TRBD2. With 8 bases clipped from V and 3 bases from J, the junction kept 10 bases outside the gene matches. CDR1 WSHSY and CDR2 SAAADI come from the germline V gene. This CDR3 has 14 amino acids. For the CDR3, the DNA is TGCGCCAGCGCTTGGACACCGGGAGGCTACGAGCAGTACTTC. Its protein is CASAWTPGGYEQYF.

V gene TRBV5-4 combines with J gene TRBJ1-6; TRBD1 aligns across 7 bases. The V gene end was trimmed by 3 bases and the J gene end by 7 bases; junction bases not matched to a gene: 4. CDR1 is SGHNT, CDR2 YYREEE, per germline (reference sequence). The CDR3 loop spans 14 amino acids. The CDR3 here is CASSSGQPNSPLHF. Here the CDR3 DNA reads TGTGCCAGCAGCTCGGGACAGCCCAATTCACCCCTCCACTTT.

This chain uses TRBV23-1 with TRBJ2-7; D gene ambiguous. TRBV23-1 is an ORF; its function is uncertain. The CDR3 contains 14 residues. V lost 6 bases, J lost 4 bases, and 16 bases lay in between. The CDR3 region is CASSGRVLEYEQYF. The CDR3 coding sequence is TGCGCCAGCAGCGGTCGCGTCCTCGAATACGAGCAGTACTTC.

The V call is TRBV7-2, the J call TRBJ2-1; 10 bases line up with TRBD1. The CDR3 covers 16 residues. Germline trimming cut 2 bases from V and 7 bases from J; bases unmatched to any gene: 8. From germline, CDR1 is SGHTA and CDR2 FQGNSA. CDR3 DNA: TGTGCCAGCAGCTTATCCCGGGACAGGGGAAGTAATGAGCAGTTCTTC. Its translation is CASSLSRDRGSNEQFF.

V is TRBV10-3 and J is TRBJ1-4; TRBD1 matches at 12 bases. V was pared by 3 bases and J by 8 bases, with 10 bases of the junction left unmatched. This CDR3 contains 17 residues. Germline-derived CDR1 and CDR2 are ENHRY and SYGVKD. The CDR3 reads CAISDDPGQGAGEKLFF. The CDR3 DNA reads TGTGCCATCAGTGATGATCCGGGACAGGGGGCAGGAGAAAAACTGTTTTTT.

The chain carries TRBV9 and TRBJ2-3, with TRBD2 as a possible D gene (6 bases). The V gene's germline CDR1 is SGDLS and CDR2 YYNGEE. Between the trimmed V and J ends, which lost 2 bases and 2 bases, there was a span of 9 bases. The CDR3 contains 14 residues. The DNA for the CDR3 is TGTGCCAGCAGCGTGGGGGAGGCCACAGATACGCAGTATTTT. Translating gives CASSVGEATDTQYF.

V and J are TRBV19 and TRBJ1-2; tentatively, D is TRBD1 (5 bases). Trimming cost V 0 bases and J 4 bases, with 6 bases left between them. This CDR3 has 13 residues. Germline V gene sequence: CDR1 LNHDA, CDR2 SQIVND (reference sequence). For the CDR3, the DNA is TGTGCCAGTAGTATAGACAGGGTCTATGGCTACACCTTC. It specifies CASSIDRVYGYTF.

The chain combines TRBV7-2 with TRBJ2-5; 11 nucleotides match TRBD1. The ends lost 5 bases at V and 4 bases at J; junction bases unmatched: 9. Germline loops: CDR1 SGHTA, CDR2 FQGNSA. There are 16 residues in the CDR3. The DNA of the CDR3 is TGTGCCAGCAGCCGACAGGCGGGACAGGGGGGAGAGACCCAGTACTTC. This translates into CASSRQAGQGGETQYF.

Remarks on this clone: This specimen includes other DNA sequences encoding the same CDR3. The CDR3 sequence is CASSLGLAGYNEQFF. In nucleotides, the CDR3 is TGTGCCAGCAGCTTAGGACTAGCGGGATATAATGAGCAGTTCTTC. V gene TRBV7-2 combines with J gene TRBJ2-1, with 11 bases lining up with TRBD2. In germline, CDR1 is SGHTA, CDR2 FQGNSA. The CDR3 contains 15 residues. V shed 1 base, J shed 7 bases, and the junction held 3 bases outside the gene matches.

The chain joins TRBV2 to TRBJ1-2, with 8 positions matching TRBD1. The germline gives CDR1 SNHLY, CDR2 FYNNEI. V was clipped by 1 base and J by 7 bases; unmatched bases: 5. There are 14 residues in the CDR3. CDR3 region: CASSEEQGAGGYTF. In DNA form, the CDR3 reads TGTGCCAGCAGTGAAGAGCAGGGGGCAGGTGGCTACACCTTC. The full variable domain, rest sourced from reference TRBV2 and TRBJ1-2, is EPEVTQTPSHQVTQMGQEVILRCVPISNHLYFYWYRQILGQKVEFLVSFYNNEISEKSEIFDDQFSVERPDGSNFTLKIRSTKLEDSAMYFCASSEEQGAGGYTFGSGTRLTVV.

The chain is built from TRBV5-1 and TRBJ2-7, with TRBD1 identical over 8 bases. The germline V gene encodes CDR1 SGHRS and CDR2 YFSETQ. V lost 3 bases and J lost 3; bases outside the gene matches: 5. The CDR3 is made up of 14 amino acids. CDR3 in amino acids: CASSSTGTGYEQYF. The CDR3 bases are TGCGCCAGCAGCTCCACCGGGACAGGCTACGAGCAGTACTTC. The full variable domain, its missing parts supplied by reference TRBV5-1 and TRBJ2-7, is KAGVTQTPRYLIKTRGQQVTLSCSPISGHRSVSWYQQTPGQGLQFLFEYFSETQRNKGNFPGRFSGRQFSNSRSEMNVSTLELGDSALYLCASSSTGTGYEQYFGPGTRLTVT.

The chain employs TRBV11-2 and TRBJ2-1; 8 bases agree with TRBD1. J was trimmed by 7 bases and V by 1 base; bases with no gene match: 6. Germline CDR1 and CDR2: SGHAT and FQNNGV. The CDR3 is 15 amino acids. The CDR3 nucleotides are TGTGCCAGCAGCTTAGGACAGGGGAGAATAAATGAGCAGTTCTTC. Translating it yields CASSLGQGRINEQFF. The whole variable domain, filled in from reference TRBV11-2 and TRBJ2-1, reads EAGVAQSPRYKIIEKRQSVAFWCNPISGHATLYWYQQILGQGPKLLIQFQNNGVVDDSQLPKDRFSAERLKGVDSTLKIQPAKLEDSAVYLCASSLGQGRINEQFFGPGTRLTVL.

In this sample, this clone turned up once. This sample also contains other DNA sequences that code for the same CDR3. The genes are TRBV5-1 and TRBJ1-1; tentatively, D is TRBD1 (5 bases). The CDR3 has 14 amino acids. V gave up 0 bases and J gave up 4 bases, with 10 bases separating them. CDR1 is SGHRS, CDR2 YFSETQ, per germline. CDR3 sequence (DNA): TGCGCCAGCAGCTTGGCCAGGGAAGGCACTGAAGCTTTCTTT. Its translation is CASSLAREGTEAFF.

Concerning this clone: The sample contains more than one DNA sequence encoding this CDR3. This sequence joins TRBV27 and TRBJ2-2; no reliable D call. This CDR3 contains 14 residues. Per the germline V gene, CDR1 is MNHEY and CDR2 is SMNVEV (reference sequence). V was clipped by 1 base and J by 1 base, with 4 bases between them. The CDR3 loop is CASSLWLNTGELFF. Written as DNA, the CDR3 is TGTGCCAGCAGTTTATGGTTGAACACCGGGGAGCTGTTTTTT.

The chain employs TRBV7-2 and TRBJ2-3, with 8 bases lining up with TRBD1. The J segment lost 1 base and the V segment lost 0 bases, leaving 3 bases of the junction unmatched. CDR3 length: 16 amino acids. Germline V gives CDR1 SGHTA, CDR2 FQGNSA. In DNA form, the CDR3 reads TGTGCCAGCAGCTTAGCCCAGGGGGCTGGCACAGATACGCAGTATTTT. Amino acids: CASSLAQGAGTDTQYF.

This clone is a singleton in its sample. The J gene is TRBJ2-7, the V gene TRBV10-3; weak D call: TRBD1 (6 bases). Trimming took 3 bases from V and 4 from J, leaving 10 bases between them. CDR3 length: 13 amino acids. CDR1 and CDR2 from the germline V gene are ENHRY and SYGVKD. The CDR3 is CAISEGQLYEQYF. CDR3 bases: TGTGCCATCAGTGAAGGACAGTTATACGAGCAGTACTTC.

Here the CDR3 DNA reads TGTGCCAGCAGCTTAGGGGGGGCTAGCGAAGGCGAGCAGTACTTC. This sequence encodes CASSLGGASEGEQYF. This chain uses TRBV7-2 with TRBJ2-7; D is tentatively TRBD1 or TRBD2 (6 bases each). The CDR3 spans 15 residues. Germline lookup yields CDR1 SGHTA and CDR2 FQGNSA. V was cut by 1 base and J by 6 bases, with 16 bases left in between.

V and J are TRBV5-4 and TRBJ1-6; no firm D call. The CDR3 has 17 amino acids. Trimming removed 0 bases at V and 1 base at J, with 11 bases between. Germline lookup yields CDR1 SGHNT and CDR2 YYREEE (reference sequence). The CDR3 nucleotides are TGTGCCAGCAGCTTGGTTCTTGCGGCTTCCTATAATTCACCCCTCCACTTT. Translation: CASSLVLAASYNSPLHF.

V usage is TRBV18 and J usage is TRBJ1-1; 7 bases agree with TRBD1. The germline gives CDR1 KGHSH, CDR2 LQKENI. Trimming cost V 4 bases and J 0 bases; bases outside gene matches: 5. This CDR3 has 15 residues. The CDR3 spells CASSQGDSLNTEAFF. CDR3 nucleotides: TGTGCCAGCTCACAGGGGGACAGTCTGAACACTGAAGCTTTCTTT.

The V and J genes are TRBV5-1 and TRBJ2-2; weak D call: TRBD2 (6 bases). V lost 4 bases to trimming and J lost 0 bases, with 16 bases between them. CDR3 length: 17 amino acids. Per the germline V gene, CDR1 is SGHRS and CDR2 is YFSETQ. DNA of the CDR3: TGCGCCAGCAGCCGGGATAAGTCGGGGGCGAACACCGGGGAGCTGTTTTTT. It translates to CASSRDKSGANTGELFF.

The genes are TRBV10-2 and TRBJ2-1; 8 bases agree with TRBD2. This CDR3 comprises 14 residues. The ends lost 10 bases at V and 4 bases at J; junction bases unmatched: 9. The V gene's germline CDR1 is WSHSY and CDR2 SAAADI. CDR3 sequence reads: CATLPGGEYNEQFF. The CDR3 bases are TGCGCCACCCTCCCGGGGGGGGAGTACAATGAGCAGTTCTTC.

V and J are TRBV6-1 and TRBJ1-3; tentatively, D is TRBD1 (6 bases). Germline values: CDR1 MNHNS, CDR2 SASEGT. V gave up 6 bases and J gave up 0 bases, with 12 bases separating them. CDR3 size: 15 residues. CDR3 protein: CASRGQMNSGNTIYF. The CDR3 DNA is TGTGCCAGCAGAGGACAGATGAACTCTGGAAACACCATATATTTT.

The J gene is TRBJ1-5, the V gene TRBV18; TRBD1 aligns across 10 bases. Germline V gives CDR1 KGHSH, CDR2 LQKENI. The CDR3 runs 21 residues. Trimming cost V 2 bases and J 0 bases; bases outside gene matches: 16. Here the CDR3 reads CASSPNSPGQGRAYSNQPQHF. CDR3 nucleotides: TGTGCCAGCTCACCAAATTCCCCGGGACAGGGGAGGGCTTATAGCAATCAGCCCCAGCATTTT.

A single count supports this clone. This chain connects TRBV10-1 to TRBJ2-5; 10 bases are shared with TRBD2. The CDR3 is 13 residues long. CDR1 WNHNN and CDR2 SYGVQD come from the germline V gene (reference sequence). J gave up 7 bases and V 6 bases, and 5 bases lay outside the gene matches. The CDR3: CASSTSGVGTQYF. In DNA form, the CDR3 reads TGCGCCAGCAGCACTAGCGGGGTGGGGACCCAGTACTTC.

This clone was found once. This chain uses TRBV18 with TRBJ2-1; TRBD2 matches 8 bases. Germline CDR1 reads KGHSH; CDR2 reads LQKENI. J gave up 6 bases and V 5 bases, and 6 bases lay outside the gene matches. This CDR3 is built from 14 residues. CDR3 DNA: TGTGCCAGCTCATATAGCGGGAACAGCAATGAGCAGTTCTTC. Amino acid sequence: CASSYSGNSNEQFF.

This clone was counted a few times. The junction and the germline gene differ at one end; a read error may be behind it. The rearrangement joins TRBV5-4 to TRBJ1-6, with D possibly matching TRBD1 (6 bases). CDR1 and CDR2 from the germline V gene are SGHNT and YYREEE (reference sequence). This CDR3 contains 15 residues. The CDR3 DNA sequence: TGTGCCAGCACCTTGGGACAAACAGATAATTCACCCCTCCACTTT. It is translated as CASTLGQTDNSPLHF.

The V call is TRBV18, the J call TRBJ2-1; the D gene is possibly TRBD1 (5 bases). V was trimmed by 3 bases and J by 1 base, leaving 13 bases between them. Germline CDR1 and CDR2: KGHSH and LQKENI. The CDR3 is made up of 16 amino acids. CDR3 sequence reads: CASSPPAGASYNEQFF. The CDR3 DNA sequence: TGTGCCAGCTCACCGCCCGCTGGGGCTTCCTACAATGAGCAGTTCTTC.